A selection of T cell receptor beta chains follows, all from one sample in a study of graft-versus-host responses after intestinal transplantation. Some clones are missing from TCRdb's copy, which holds only in-frame ones; the method was immunoSEQ multiplex PCR. This table has fewer than 30,000 clones, approximately 95% appearing once. The sample in question was PBMCs, obtained 18 days after transplant. The receptors stem from a human patient who received an intestinal transplant, so some T cells may come from the graft donor. Both conserved end residues are trimmed from each CDR3. The order of the fields is CDR3 length, J gene, V gene, CDR3 protein.

cdr3_length: 13; j_call: TRBJ2-7; v_call: TRBV9; cdr3_aa: ASSVAGGLGYEQY
cdr3_length: 12; j_call: TRBJ2-7; v_call: TRBV16; cdr3_aa: ASSSYREQGEQY
cdr3_length: 12; j_call: TRBJ1-5; v_call: TRBV5-6; cdr3_aa: ASSLGRSNQPQH
cdr3_length: 14; j_call: TRBJ1-2; v_call: TRBV6-1; cdr3_aa: ASSGYTGTLFDGYT
cdr3_length: 17; j_call: TRBJ2-1; v_call: TRBV4-1; cdr3_aa: ASSQEKVSAGGYYNEQF
cdr3_length: 16; j_call: TRBJ2-5; v_call: TRBV7-9; cdr3_aa: ASSLSRRGGPRWETQY
cdr3_length: 9; j_call: TRBJ2-7; v_call: TRBV6-1; cdr3_aa: ASSEDSEQY
cdr3_length: 12; j_call: TRBJ2-1; v_call: TRBV5-1; cdr3_aa: ASSSDPYYNEQF
cdr3_length: 13; j_call: TRBJ2-7; v_call: TRBV5-1; cdr3_aa: ASSPRLAGTYEQY
cdr3_length: 14; j_call: TRBJ1-2; v_call: TRBV10-3; cdr3_aa: AISENPEILNYGYT
cdr3_length: 13; j_call: TRBJ1-1; v_call: TRBV9; cdr3_aa: ASSVAGGWSTEAF
cdr3_length: 12; j_call: TRBJ1-1; v_call: TRBV10-3; cdr3_aa: AIRPRQGTSTAF
cdr3_length: 10; j_call: TRBJ1-2; v_call: TRBV29-1; cdr3_aa: SVTGSNYGYT
cdr3_length: 13; j_call: TRBJ2-1; v_call: TRBV7-6; cdr3_aa: ASSLEGGRGNEQF
cdr3_length: 14; j_call: TRBJ2-7; v_call: TRBV23-1; cdr3_aa: ASSQGWGDKSYEQY
cdr3_length: 8; j_call: TRBJ2-5; v_call: TRBV5-4; cdr3_aa: PGLDETQY
cdr3_length: 15; j_call: TRBJ1-5; v_call: TRBV18; cdr3_aa: ASSPAGEVDSNQPQH
cdr3_length: 17; j_call: TRBJ1-1; v_call: TRBV5-4; cdr3_aa: ASSEDPRDQVHGNTEAF
cdr3_length: 11; j_call: TRBJ2-7; v_call: TRBV6-5; cdr3_aa: ASSEIYSYEQY
cdr3_length: 13; j_call: TRBJ1-2; v_call: TRBV5-4; cdr3_aa: ASSGGGQPTYGYT
cdr3_length: 11; j_call: TRBJ2-7; v_call: TRBV27; cdr3_aa: ASSLSGGYEQY
cdr3_length: 10; j_call: TRBJ1-1; v_call: TRBV6-1; cdr3_aa: ASSPWEGEAF
cdr3_length: 14; j_call: TRBJ2-3; v_call: TRBV7-9; cdr3_aa: ASSWGLAGGTDTQY
cdr3_length: 13; j_call: TRBJ2-1; v_call: TRBV19; cdr3_aa: ASSIGRQRMDEQF
cdr3_length: 11; j_call: TRBJ2-3; v_call: TRBV11-2; cdr3_aa: ASSLSGPDTQY
cdr3_length: 10; j_call: TRBJ1-5; v_call: TRBV6-1; cdr3_aa: ASSSGDQPQH
cdr3_length: 13; j_call: TRBJ2-3; v_call: TRBV6-5; cdr3_aa: ASSYITSGGYTQY
cdr3_length: 13; j_call: TRBJ2-3; v_call: TRBV13; cdr3_aa: ASSLSTSEADTQY
cdr3_length: 14; j_call: TRBJ1-3; v_call: TRBV5-6; cdr3_aa: ASSHGQGDPGNTIY
cdr3_length: 12; j_call: TRBJ2-3; v_call: TRBV6-5; cdr3_aa: ASEPLGGTDTQY
cdr3_length: 12; j_call: TRBJ2-1; v_call: TRBV7-9; cdr3_aa: ASSGWASENEQF
cdr3_length: 10; j_call: TRBJ1-5; v_call: TRBV2; cdr3_aa: ASSEDTGPQH
cdr3_length: 13; j_call: TRBJ1-4; v_call: TRBV7-9; cdr3_aa: ASSLAPYGDEKLF
cdr3_length: 12; j_call: TRBJ1-3; v_call: TRBV4-1; cdr3_aa: ASSQTWPGNTIY
cdr3_length: 14; j_call: TRBJ1-2; v_call: TRBV6-1; cdr3_aa: ASSEARIRTAYGYT
cdr3_length: 13; j_call: TRBJ2-7; v_call: TRBV9; cdr3_aa: ASSVGGVSSYEQY
cdr3_length: 9; j_call: TRBJ2-7; v_call: TRBV20-1; cdr3_aa: SAAPTYEQY
cdr3_length: 13; j_call: TRBJ2-7; v_call: TRBV4-1; cdr3_aa: ASSQDSGRSNEQY
cdr3_length: 11; j_call: TRBJ2-5; v_call: TRBV5-1; cdr3_aa: ASTVGREETQY
cdr3_length: 8; j_call: TRBJ2-5; v_call: TRBV10-2; cdr3_aa: ASGGETQY
cdr3_length: 16; j_call: TRBJ2-3; v_call: TRBV5-6; cdr3_aa: ASSSRIKEAAWTDTQY
cdr3_length: 14; j_call: TRBJ2-5; v_call: TRBV6-5; cdr3_aa: ASSYASGGLQETQY